This T cell receptor (beta chain) appears in the sequencing data of a study of response to subunit inactivated influenza vaccine (dated by TCRdb to the late 2010s). Concerning the study at large: Deep quantitative profiling of the T cell receptor repertoire was used in the study to follow responses to a trivalent subunit inactivated influenza vaccine.

Receptor libraries were prepared by RT-PCR. Data came from an Illumina HiSeq 2500. Clones were called with MiXCR by TCRdb after fastp trimmed the public reads at Q25, and only in-frame beta chains were retained. Duplicate CDR3 protein sequences are folded into a single record with the most common DNA and genes. The sample records about 800,000 distinct CDR3 sequences, 21% of which are singletons. The ten largest clones add up to about 10% of the sample. With respect to this clonotype: Its antigen is still unknown. There are no base qualities to consult, and no much larger clone falls within one base.

The research as a whole found: It was suggested by the authors that each seasonal influenza vaccination may recruit only a limited number of new T cells.

Source: PBMCs from blood, taken roughly 5 days after vaccination. This clonotype was sampled from a man aged 50 to 59 who received an inactivated influenza vaccine. Donor details come from another sample of the same person, matched by shared clones.

The CDR3 corresponds to CAWAGYGNQPQHF. The nucleotide sequence reads TGTGCCTGGGCCGGGTACGGCAATCAGCCCCAGCATTTT. The chain joins TRBV30 to TRBJ1-5, with no confidently assigned D gene. Its CDR3 holds 13 amino acids, cysteine through phenylalanine. The DNA shown is the 39-base CDR3, in frame from base 1. Per the germline V gene (reference sequence), GTSNPN is the CDR1 and SVGIG is the CDR2. V loses 5 bases, J loses 2 bases, and the germline ends lie 10 bases apart. Joined to the reference TRBV30 and TRBJ1-5 proteins, this CDR3 gives the full variable domain: SQTIHQWPATLVQPVGSPLSLECTVEGTSNPNLYWYRQAAGRGLQLLFYSVGIGQISSEVPQNLSASRPQDRQFILSSKKLLLSDSGFYLCAWAGYGNQPQHFGDGTRLSIL.